The subject of this entry is one T cell receptor (beta chain). Its target is unknown. These data originate in a study of beta chain features in type 1 diabetes. General observations from the study: There was no resolution here of whether HLA type influences TCRB rearrangement. PCR might pick shorter templates more often, in the same way for patients and controls. Moderate yet significant TCRB CDR3 shortening was seen in Type 1 diabetes patients in all four CD4+ subsets.

Every isolated RNA sample was fully reverse transcribed, so sequencing captured expressed TCRB transcripts. Here immunoSEQ multiplex PCR was the method, and the copy in TCRdb shows in-frame clones only, minus some. The table has approximately 150,000 clones, roughly an eighth seen once. CDR1 is SGHRS, CDR2 YFSETQ, per germline. The CDR3 spans 16 residues. V shed 4 bases and J shed 7 bases, with 21 bases lying between them. The TCR sequence derives from a man aged 18 to 29 with type 1 diabetes. Sequencing used central memory CD4+ T cells from blood. The J gene is TRBJ2-1, the V gene TRBV5-1; D is possibly TRBD2 (7 bases). CDR3 DNA sequence: TGCGCCAGCAGCCCCACAACTTTAGGGGGGGCGAATGAGCAGTTCTTC. As protein: CASSPTTLGGANEQFF.